This TCR beta chain came from a study of blood T cell repertoires in COVID-19. The CDR3 has 16 residues. Per germline, CDR1 MNHNY and CDR2 SVGAGI (reference sequence). V lost 7 bases and J lost 0, with 13 bases in between. Sequencing used immunoSEQ multiplex PCR; TCRdb keeps in-frame clones, though not all of them. The table has around 92,000 clones, 89% seen once; the top ten hold about 5%. Material: peripheral blood. The V call is TRBV6-6, the J call TRBJ2-6, with D possibly matching TRBD1 (6 bases). This clonotype originated in a woman of 80 years or more with active COVID-19. CDR3 DNA: TGTGCCAGCAATGCACAGGGCGACTCTGGGGCCAACGTCCTGACTTTC. Amino acid sequence: CASNAQGDSGANVLTF.